This T cell receptor (beta chain) is drawn from a study of T cell responses to AZD1222 COVID-19 vaccine (dated by TCRdb to about 2021). Broadly, across the study: A total of 233 trial participants underwent TCR sequencing, of whom around 210 had received two doses of AZD1222 and approximately 26 had received two doses of the MenACWY control vaccine. Trial participants were enrolled by age into 18-55, 56-69 and 70-plus year subgroups, with roughly 160, 29 and 62 TCR-sequenced participants respectively. Broad study findings and their caveats: In the small 56-69-year group, the increase in depth fell short of significance, most likely because of low power. Reportedly, close to half of the unique spike-specific TCRs recognized epitopes lying outside the regions that are mutated in the B.1.351 and B.1.1.7 variants. The whole spike protein was spanned by vaccine-associated CD4 TCRs, and dominant responses were seen in regions 160-218 and 743-854. After two AZD1222 doses, both the breadth and the depth of spike-specific TCRs were significantly higher than at day 0 and than in MenACWY recipients. Because no day 14 peak-response samples were available, repertoires were characterized only after the peak T cell response. Only five or six AZD1222 recipients were SARS-CoV-2 seropositive at baseline, limiting conclusions about previously exposed vaccinees. Participants were mostly white British and included more females than males, and it was suggested by the authors that clonal diversity may have been underestimated.

The CDR3 regions of human TCRbeta chains were analyzed by immunosequencing. From the authors' description of their analysis: Repertoire TCRs were matched against a reference library of SARS-CoV-2-specific TCRs generated with the MIRA antigen-specificity platform. Breadth was defined as the fraction of unique TCRs that were SARS-CoV-2-associated. Depth was defined as the fraction of total T cells that were SARS-CoV-2-associated. Using the MIRA data, each spike-specific TCR was assigned both to the spike region to which the TCR was reactive and to a CD4 or CD8 class. Log10-transformed breadth and depth values were compared by one-way ANOVA with Sidak's multiple comparisons tests. The table was pulled from immuneACCESS by TCRdb, which kept in-frame rearrangements only. Such tables lose some clones; where checked, under half of the loss comes from unresolved V genes, and the rest has no known cause. That table is the source of V, J and clone size, and D and trimming were worked out from the DNA. Counted in this sample were 69,000 or so clones; 70% to 90% of them appeared once. Around 1.3% of the sample is held by the ten biggest clonotypes.

The meaning of the sample's time point label: about 28 days (+/-7) after the second vaccine dose. AZD1222 recipients given second doses at about 4 weeks or at about 12 weeks were pooled, since spike-specific TCR depth and breadth were not found to differ between the two schedules. The vaccinee samples were drawn from two UK trials, COV001 and COV002, one of which was a single-blind randomized controlled phase 2/3 trial testing AZD1222 (ChAdOx1 nCoV-19) in healthy adults. Trial participant PBMC samples were collected at day 0 and day 28 after the second dose for TCRbeta chain sequencing. In this sample, this clone turned up once. What this receptor recognizes is not known. No clone much larger than this one lies a single base away; base qualities are absent. Reading the germline V gene (reference sequence) gives CDR1 WNHNN and CDR2 SYGVQD. The CDR3, cysteine through phenylalanine, is 14 amino acids long. Only the CDR3 DNA stays, 42 bases, in frame from base 1. The junction shows trimming of 8 bases on V and 7 bases on J, plus 15 bases between the germline ends.

The sequencing here drew on peripheral blood, taken 28 days after the second AZD1222 dose. The V and J segments used are TRBV10-1 and TRBJ1-6; the D gene lacks a confident call. This clonotype was sampled from an adult who received the AZD1222 COVID-19 vaccine. This receptor carries the CDR3 CASRGPELNSPLHF. The nucleotides read TGCGCCAGCCGTGGCCCCGAACTAAATTCACCCCTCCACTTT.